These 24 T cell receptor beta chains share one sample of origin, sequenced in a study of T cell responses to AZD1222 COVID-19 vaccine. Produced via immunoSEQ multiplex PCR; TCRdb's table is partial and in-frame only. This table has 70,000 to 95,000 clones, about 90% appearing once. This specimen was peripheral blood, taken 28 days after the second AZD1222 dose. These receptors originate from an adult who received the AZD1222 COVID-19 vaccine.

CDR3 sequence: CAWSGGAFRETQYF. The CDR3 coding sequence is TGTGCCTGGAGCGGGGGGGCATTCCGGGAGACCCAGTACTTC. V gene TRBV30 combines with J gene TRBJ2-5; 8 nucleotides line up with TRBD2. V was pared by 3 bases and J by 5 bases, with 8 bases of the junction left unmatched. This CDR3 region has 14 residues. The germline gives CDR1 GTSNPN, CDR2 SVGIG (reference sequence).

The chain carries TRBV3-1 (or the pseudogene TRBV3-2) and TRBJ2-7, with D perhaps being TRBD1 or TRBD2 (6 bases each). There are 15 residues in the CDR3. V was pared by 4 bases and J by 3 bases, with 16 bases between. In germline, CDR1 is LGHDT, CDR2 YNNKEL (reference sequence). The CDR3 nucleotides are TGTGCCAGCAGCCTACAGGGAACTAGCTACTACGAGCAGTACTTC. This gives the protein CASSLQGTSYYEQYF.

The chain couples TRBV5-1 to TRBJ2-5; maybe TRBD2 (6 bases). V lost 1 base to trimming and J lost 2 bases, with 12 bases between them. This CDR3 has 15 amino acids. Germline V gene sequence: CDR1 SGHRS, CDR2 YFSETQ. The CDR3 loop reads CASSLRGTSQETQYF. DNA for the CDR3: TGCGCCAGCAGCTTGCGGGGGACCTCTCAAGAGACCCAGTACTTC.

The V gene is TRBV15, the J gene TRBJ2-2; D uncertain. V was cut by 3 bases and J by 4 bases, with 9 bases left in between. Germline V gene lookup returns CDR1 LNHNV and CDR2 YYDKDF (reference sequence). The CDR3 has 14 residues. This chain's CDR3 is CATSRVGVTGELFF. The DNA of the CDR3 is TGTGCCACCAGCAGGGTTGGGGTCACCGGGGAGCTGTTTTTT.

V usage is TRBV28 and J usage is TRBJ1-5, with unresolved D. Between the trimmed V and J ends, which lost 3 bases and 6 bases, there was a span of 9 bases. Looked up from germline, CDR1 is MDHEN and CDR2 is SYDVKM. This CDR3 has 13 amino acids. The CDR3 bases are TGTGCCAGCAGTTTCTCTCGGAGTCAGCCCCAGCATTTT. Protein sequence: CASSFSRSQPQHF.

The chain has TRBV7-9 and TRBJ1-6; TRBD1 aligns across 8 bases. V was pared by 1 base and J by 7 bases, with 3 bases of the junction left unmatched. Germline CDR1 is SEHNR and CDR2 is FQNEAQ (reference sequence). This CDR3 has 15 amino acids. In nucleotides, the CDR3 is TGTGCCAGCAGCTTAGACAGGGGGAGAAATTCACCCCTCCACTTT. It specifies CASSLDRGRNSPLHF.

The rearrangement uses TRBV28 and TRBJ1-5; D is ambiguous. Germline V gene lookup returns CDR1 MDHEN and CDR2 SYDVKM. The CDR3 has 12 residues. With 3 bases removed from V and 3 bases from J, the gap between germline ends came to 3 bases. The CDR3 nucleotides are TGTGCCAGCAGTTTGGCCAATCAGCCCCAGCATTTT. It codes for CASSLANQPQHF.

This sequence joins TRBV7-9 and TRBJ1-6; D gene ambiguous. The ends were cut back, 1 base at V and 5 bases at J, with 12 bases in the middle. Looked up from germline, CDR1 is SEHNR and CDR2 is FQNEAQ (reference sequence). The CDR3 sequence is 16 residues long. The CDR3 region is CASSLVVTGNNSPLHF. CDR3 DNA: TGTGCCAGCAGCTTAGTGGTGACTGGTAATAATTCACCCCTCCACTTT.

The J gene is TRBJ2-4, the V gene TRBV19, with D tentatively TRBD2 (6 bases). The CDR3 covers 16 residues. CDR1 is LNHDA, CDR2 SQIVND, per germline (reference sequence). V was cut by 5 bases and J by 3 bases, with 17 bases left in between. The chain's CDR3 is CASSLTLWTIKNIQYF. The CDR3 DNA follows: TGTGCCAGTAGTTTGACGTTATGGACTATCAAAAACATTCAGTACTTC.

The chain carries TRBV28 and TRBJ2-3, with TRBD2 matching over 7 bases. V shed 5 bases, J shed 0 bases, and the junction held 5 bases outside the gene matches. The CDR3 runs 15 residues. In germline, CDR1 is MDHEN, CDR2 SYDVKM. The CDR3 coding sequence is TGTGCCAGCAGTCCGCCACTAGCGAGCACAGATACGCAGTATTTT. Amino acid sequence: CASSPPLASTDTQYF.

This chain uses TRBV9 with TRBJ2-2, with D perhaps matching TRBD2 (6 bases). From germline, CDR1 is SGDLS and CDR2 YYNGEE. The CDR3 spans 17 residues. The V gene lost 6 bases and the J gene lost 1 base, with 19 bases spanning the gap. CDR3 sequence (DNA): TGTGCCAGCACCCGGGGCGGCGGGGATGGGAACACCGGGGAGCTGTTTTTT. Its protein product is CASTRGGGDGNTGELFF.

This chain uses TRBV15 with TRBJ1-5, with D possibly TRBD1 on 6 matching bases. Trimming took off 3 bases at V and 7 bases at J, with 10 bases between the two ends. Germline assignment: CDR1 LNHNV and CDR2 YYDKDF (reference sequence). CDR3 length equals 13 residues. The CDR3 DNA follows: TGTGCCACCAGCAGGACAGGCCCCCAGCCCCAGCATTTT. Its protein product is CATSRTGPQPQHF.

The CDR3 here is CASSQGLAGVETGELFF. CDR3 nucleotide sequence: TGTGCCAGCAGCCAGGGACTAGCGGGGGTCGAAACCGGGGAGCTGTTTTTT. The chain joins TRBV5-4 to TRBJ2-2, with 14 bases aligning to TRBD2. The CDR3 contains 17 residues. The germline V gene has CDR1 SGHNT and CDR2 YYREEE (reference sequence). V lost 4 bases to trimming and J lost 5 bases; unmatched junction nucleotides: 7.

V gene TRBV5-6 combines with J gene TRBJ1-2; the match to TRBD1 covers 8 bases. V gave up 4 bases and J gave up 6 bases; unmatched junction bases: 14. Germline V gene data show CDR1 as SGHDT and CDR2 as YYEEEE. The length of the CDR3 is 16 residues. Here the CDR3 reads CASSGPGGASLNGYTF. DNA for the CDR3: TGTGCCAGCAGCGGACCAGGGGGCGCAAGTCTGAATGGCTACACCTTC.

This clone has only a few counts. V and J are TRBV5-6 and TRBJ1-4; TRBD1 is a possible D gene (5 bases). The CDR3 runs to 15 residues. Trimming stripped 1 base from V and 4 bases from J, with 11 bases between. CDR1 is SGHDT and CDR2 is YYEEEE in the germline V gene. The DNA for the CDR3 is TGTGCCAGCAGCTTGAAAGGGGTCAATAATGAAAAACTGTTTTTT. Translation gives CASSLKGVNNEKLFF.

This clone is a singleton in its sample. The rearrangement uses TRBV7-9 and TRBJ2-7; D remains unclear. The germline CDR1 and CDR2 sequences are SEHNR and FQNEAQ (reference sequence). V lost 5 bases and J 5 bases, leaving 25 bases between the germline ends. The CDR3 covers 17 residues. Here the CDR3 reads CASSVGGVWGTQNEQYF. CDR3 bases: TGTGCCAGCAGCGTCGGCGGTGTGTGGGGAACTCAGAACGAGCAGTACTTC.

On this clone: At one of its ends the junction is not consistent with the germline gene, which may arise from a read error. DNA for the CDR3: TGTGCCTGGAGTGAGCGGCGACAGTCAGGAGCGATCTTC. It codes for CAWSERRQSGAIF. The chain has TRBV30 and TRBJ2-1; D tentatively fits TRBD1 or TRBD2 (5 bases each). From germline, CDR1 is GTSNPN and CDR2 SVGIG (reference sequence). The CDR3 spans 13 residues. Full variable domain (missing parts from reference TRBV30 and TRBJ2-1): SQTIHQWPATLVQPVGSPLSLECTVEGTSNPNLYWYRQAAGRGLQLLFYSVGIGQISSEVPQNLSASRPQDRQFILSSKKLLLSDSGFYLCAWSERRQSGAIFGPGTRLTVL.

The CDR3 spells CASSQVTGSWEKLFF. The CDR3 nucleotides read TGTGCCAGCAGCCAAGTTACAGGGTCTTGGGAAAAACTGTTTTTT. The chain combines TRBV4-2 with TRBJ1-4, with D possibly matching TRBD1 (6 bases). The CDR3 is 15 residues long. V dropped 1 base and J dropped 8 bases, with 14 bases sitting between them. The germline V gene encodes CDR1 LGHNA and CDR2 YNFKEQ.

The chain is built from TRBV5-4 and TRBJ2-5, with TRBD2 matching over 7 bases. CDR1 SGHNT and CDR2 YYREEE come from the germline V gene (reference sequence). The V segment lost 4 bases and the J segment 5 bases; nucleotides outside the gene matches: 8. The CDR3 is made up of 14 amino acids. In DNA form, the CDR3 reads TGTGCCAGCAGCCGCGGACTAGTTTCCGAGACCCAGTACTTC. It yields the protein CASSRGLVSETQYF.

V gene TRBV29-1 combines with J gene TRBJ1-1; D remains ambiguous. Germline values: CDR1 SQVTM, CDR2 ANQGSEA. The CDR3 has 12 residues. V dropped 4 bases and J dropped 0 bases, with 6 bases sitting between them. The chain's CDR3 is CSVVSMNTEAFF. As DNA, the CDR3 is TGCAGCGTTGTTTCCATGAACACTGAAGCTTTCTTT.

This rearrangement joins TRBV12-3 or TRBV12-4 to TRBJ1-2, with unresolved D. This CDR3 spans 13 amino acids. The ends were cut back, 3 bases at V and 2 bases at J, with 7 bases in the middle. CDR3 protein: CASSLTENYGYTF. CDR3 nucleotide sequence: TGTGCCAGCAGTTTGACGGAGAACTATGGCTACACCTTC.

The V gene is TRBV5-1, the J gene TRBJ1-1; 7 nucleotides align to TRBD1. This CDR3 comprises 16 residues. The ends lost 7 bases at V and 1 base at J; junction bases unmatched: 13. Looked up from germline, CDR1 is SGHRS and CDR2 is YFSETQ. The CDR3, as DNA: TGCGCCAGCGCCGCGGGACAGACATTCAGGAACACTGAAGCTTTCTTT. As protein: CASAAGQTFRNTEAFF.

This clone was seen a single time. The chain combines TRBV4-2 with TRBJ2-7, with D possibly matching TRBD2 (8 bases). V was cut by 3 bases and J by 3 bases, with 39 bases left in between. Germline CDR1 reads LGHNA; CDR2 reads YNFKEQ. The CDR3 is 23 residues long. CDR3: CASSHSQGGGGGRRAGLLYEQYF. CDR3 in DNA: TGTGCCAGCAGCCACTCCCAAGGGGGCGGCGGGGGGCGCAGAGCGGGTTTACTCTACGAGCAGTACTTC.

The gene calls are TRBV9 and TRBJ2-7, with a weak D call TRBD2 (6 bases). Trimming stripped 4 bases from V and 5 bases from J, with 13 bases between. Germline-derived CDR1 and CDR2 are SGDLS and YYNGEE. The CDR3 loop spans 13 amino acids. The CDR3 DNA sequence: TGTGCCAGCAGCCCAGGAGGGTTCAACGAGCAGTACTTC. Amino acid sequence: CASSPGGFNEQYF.